This is a list of T cell receptor beta chains from one sample in a study of T cell responses to AZD1222 COVID-19 vaccine. The protocol was immunoSEQ multiplex PCR, while the TCRdb copy is restricted to in-frame clones and leaves out a portion. The table records more than 150,000 clones, around 92% of them present only once. Material: peripheral blood, obtained on day 0 of AZD1222 vaccination. All receptors come from an adult in good health. Both conserved end residues are part of each CDR3. Each record gives: clone size, D gene, CDR3 length, J gene, V gene, CDR3 DNA, CDR3 protein. A D gene is named only where the DNA matches it firmly. A clone size is listed for some rows: how often the clone was seen (once, few, many), or a class if it is expanded.

>.|TRBD2|15|TRBJ2-5|TRBV5-1
TGCGCCAGCAGCTTCCAAGCGGGAGGATTAGAGACCCAGTACTTC
CASSFQAGGLETQYF
>.|.|15|TRBJ1-1|TRBV6-2/TRBV6-3
TGTGCCAGCAGTTGGCTCGGGCCGACGAACACTGAAGCTTTCTTT
CASSWLGPTNTEAFF
>.|.|14|TRBJ1-1|TRBV6-2/TRBV6-3
TGTGCCAGCAGCTTAGACAGTTTGAACACTGAAGCTTTCTTT
CASSLDSLNTEAFF
>.|.|14|TRBJ1-2|TRBV7-9
TGTGCCAGCAGCTTAGAAGCAGCTAACTATGGCTACACCTTC
CASSLEAANYGYTF
>.|.|14|TRBJ1-3|TRBV5-4
TGTGCCAGCAGCCCGGACGGCTCTGGAAACACCATATATTTT
CASSPDGSGNTIYF
>.|.|15|TRBJ1-1|TRBV27
TGTGCCAGCAGTTCAGGTTTTTACATGAACACTGAAGCTTTCTTT
CASSSGFYMNTEAFF
>.|.|15|TRBJ1-5|TRBV6-1
TGTGCCAGCAGTGAAGGGCCCATGAGCGGTCAGCCCCAGCATTTT
CASSEGPMSGQPQHF
>.|.|15|TRBJ1-6|TRBV7-2
TGTGCCAGCAGCTTAAAGCGGGGAGGTAATTCACCCCTCCACTTT
CASSLKRGGNSPLHF
>.|.|13|TRBJ2-1|TRBV11-2
TGTGTTGTGGAGGGACAGTCCTACAATGAGCAGTTCTTC
CVVEGQSYNEQFF
>.|.|16|TRBJ1-1|TRBV5-1
TGCGCCAGTACCGCCGTAGGGGGTCGTGGACACACTGAAGCTTTCTTT
CASTAVGGRGHTEAFF
>.|.|12|TRBJ2-7|TRBV2
TGTGCCAGCAGTTGGAGCTCCTACGAGCAGTACTTC
CASSWSSYEQYF
>.|.|13|TRBJ2-5|TRBV19
TGTGCCAGTAGAGGTCTAGTACAAGAGACCCAGTACTTC
CASRGLVQETQYF
>.|.|16|TRBJ2-2|TRBV7-7
TGTGCTAGCAGCCGAGGCCTAGTGGTGAACACCGGGGAGCTGTTTTTT
CASSRGLVVNTGELFF
>.|.|13|TRBJ2-5|TRBV24-1
TGTGCCACGAGTGGGGGTGGTCGAGAGACCCAGTACTTC
CATSGGGRETQYF
>.|.|16|TRBJ1-2|TRBV6-1
TGTGCCAGCAGTGAAGCCGCTGGACTCAGGGATACGGGCTACACCTTC
CASSEAAGLRDTGYTF
>.|.|14|TRBJ1-4|TRBV19
TGTGCCAGTAGTCCCGGGGGGCTAAGTGAAAAACTGTTTTTT
CASSPGGLSEKLFF
>.|TRBD2|16|TRBJ2-7|TRBV7-9
TGTGCCAGCAGCCCGCGGACTAGCCCTTTCGTAAGCGAGCAGTACTTC
CASSPRTSPFVSEQYF
>once|.|16|TRBJ1-3|TRBV4-1
TGCGCCAGCAGCGAAGAGCAAGTGTTCTCTGGAAACACCATATATTTT
CASSEEQVFSGNTIYF
>.|.|10|TRBJ1-1|TRBV24-1
TGTGCCACCCGTCGCACTGAAGCTTTCTTT
CATRRTEAFF
>.|.|15|TRBJ2-7|TRBV19
TGTGCCAGTAGTTCAAGACAGGAGGGCCCCTACGAGCAGTACTTC
CASSSRQEGPYEQYF
>.|.|14|TRBJ2-7|TRBV27
TGTGCCAGCCGCCTCTCGGCCCCCACTCAAGAGCAGTACTTC
CASRLSAPTQEQYF
>.|TRBD1|13|TRBJ1-1|TRBV30
TGTGCCTGGACCCGGGACAGGGACACTGAAGCTTTCTTT
CAWTRDRDTEAFF
>few|TRBD2|17|TRBJ2-3|TRBV4-1
TGCGCCAGCAGCCTGGGGGTCACTAGCGGGGGCGCAGATACGCAGTATTTT
CASSLGVTSGGADTQYF
>once|.|15|TRBJ1-5|TRBV4-3
TGCGCCAGCAGCCAGGAATGGGGAAACAATCAGCCCCAGCATTTT
CASSQEWGNNQPQHF
>.|.|14|TRBJ1-4|TRBV19
TGTGCCAGTAGTCCACAGTTGATAGGTGAAAAACTGTTTTTT
CASSPQLIGEKLFF
>.|.|16|TRBJ1-6|TRBV5-6
TGTGCCAGCAGCTCGCGGACACACGGATATAATTCACCCCTCCACTTT
CASSSRTHGYNSPLHF
>.|.|14|TRBJ2-2|TRBV14
TGTGCCAGCAGCCCGTTCGCGAACACCGGGGAGCTGTTTTTT
CASSPFANTGELFF
>.|.|13|TRBJ2-5|TRBV2
TGTGCCAGCAGGGGCAGGGGATTCGAGACCCAGTACTTC
CASRGRGFETQYF
>.|.|16|TRBJ1-3|TRBV27
TGTGCCAGCAGTTTACTCCCCCCAGGGACTGGAAACACCATATATTTT
CASSLLPPGTGNTIYF